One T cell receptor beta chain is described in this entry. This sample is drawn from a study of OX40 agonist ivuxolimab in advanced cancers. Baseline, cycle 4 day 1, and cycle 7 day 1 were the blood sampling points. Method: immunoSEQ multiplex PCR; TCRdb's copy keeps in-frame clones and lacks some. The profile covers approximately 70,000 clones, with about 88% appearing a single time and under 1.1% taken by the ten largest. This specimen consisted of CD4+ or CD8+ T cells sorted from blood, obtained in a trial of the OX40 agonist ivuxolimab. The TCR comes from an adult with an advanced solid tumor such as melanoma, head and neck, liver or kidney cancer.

For the CDR3, the DNA is TGCGCCAGCAGCCAAGCGGACAGGGTAAATACTGAAGCTTTCTTT. Translation gives CASSQADRVNTEAFF. The chain joins TRBV4-1 to TRBJ1-1, with 8 nucleotides matching TRBD1. There are 15 residues in the CDR3. Trimming at V came to 1 base and at J to 5 bases, leaving 6 bases not matched to a gene. The germline gives CDR1 MGHRA, CDR2 YSYEKL.